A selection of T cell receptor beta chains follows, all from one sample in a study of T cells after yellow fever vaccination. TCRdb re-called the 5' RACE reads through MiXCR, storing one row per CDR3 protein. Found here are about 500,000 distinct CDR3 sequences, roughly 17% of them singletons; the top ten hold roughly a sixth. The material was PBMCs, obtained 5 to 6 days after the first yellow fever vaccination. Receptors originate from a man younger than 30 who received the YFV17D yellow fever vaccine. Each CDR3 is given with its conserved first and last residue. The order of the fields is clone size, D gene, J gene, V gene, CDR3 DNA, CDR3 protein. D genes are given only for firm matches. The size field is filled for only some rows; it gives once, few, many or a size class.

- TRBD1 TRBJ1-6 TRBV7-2 TGTGCCAGCAGCTTAAGCCGCCAGGGGGATTCACCCCTCCACTTT CASSLSRQGDSPLHF
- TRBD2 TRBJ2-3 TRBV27 TGTGCCACGATAGCGGGGAACACAGATACGCAGTATTTT CATIAGNTDTQYF
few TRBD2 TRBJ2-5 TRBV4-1 TGCGCCAGCAGCCATCCGCCGGGGGGGGAAGAGACCCAGTACTTC CASSHPPGGEETQYF
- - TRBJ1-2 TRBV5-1 TGCGCCAGCAGCTCGACGGGACGGCGCCTGAACTATGGCTACACCTTC CASSSTGRRLNYGYTF
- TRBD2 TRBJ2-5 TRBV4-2 TGTGCCAGCAGCCAGGAAGCGGGGTCAGAGACCCAGTACTTC CASSQEAGSETQYF
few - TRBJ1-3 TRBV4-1 TGCGCCAGCAGCCAAGAGATCCCGAGCTCTGGAAACACCATATATTTT CASSQEIPSSGNTIYF
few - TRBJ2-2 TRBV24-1 TGTGCCACCAGTGATTTTGGGGACACCGGGGAGCTGTTTTTT CATSDFGDTGELFF
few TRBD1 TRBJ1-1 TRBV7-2 TGTGCCAGCAGCTTAGGATCCGGACAGGCTGAAGCTTTCTTT CASSLGSGQAEAFF
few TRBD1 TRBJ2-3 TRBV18 TGTGCCAGCTCACCACCGTCCAGGGGGCGCACAGATACGCAGTATTTT CASSPPSRGRTDTQYF
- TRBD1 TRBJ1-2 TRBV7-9 TGTGCCAGCAGCGCGTCGACAGGGGTAAACTATGGCTACACCTTC CASSASTGVNYGYTF
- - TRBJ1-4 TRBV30 TGTGCCTGGAGTTTGCAGACTAATGAAAAACTGTTTTTT CAWSLQTNEKLFF
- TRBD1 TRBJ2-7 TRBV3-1 TGTGCCAGCAGCCAAGTCACAGGGGACTACGAGCAGTACTTC CASSQVTGDYEQYF
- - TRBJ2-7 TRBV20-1 TGCAGTGCTAGAGCTAGGACAGCCTACGAGCAGTACTTC CSARARTAYEQYF
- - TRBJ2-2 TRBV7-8 TGTGCCAGCAGCCCCCAATGGGACGGAATGAACACCGGGGAGCTGTTTTTT CASSPQWDGMNTGELFF
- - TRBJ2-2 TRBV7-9 TGTGCCAGCAGCTTCAGGACACCCTCCCCTAGGGAGCTGTTTTTT CASSFRTPSPRELFF
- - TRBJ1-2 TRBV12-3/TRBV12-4 TGTGCCAGGACGAGGAGGCAGGCCCTAGGCTATGGCTACACCTTC CARTRRQALGYGYTF
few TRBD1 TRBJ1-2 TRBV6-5 TGTGCCAGCAGTTACTTAACAGGGGGCGTGGATGGCTACACCTTC CASSYLTGGVDGYTF
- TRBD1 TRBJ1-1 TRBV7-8 TGTGCCAGCAGTCCAATACAGGGGGCGCGGTCCTACACTGAAGCTTTCTTT CASSPIQGARSYTEAFF
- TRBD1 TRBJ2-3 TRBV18 TGTGCCAGCTCACTCCGACAGGGGGAAACAGATACGCAGTATTTT CASSLRQGETDTQYF
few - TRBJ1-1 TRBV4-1 TGCGCCAGCAGCCAACTACCCCCGGGCTCGGGCACTGAAGCTTTCTTT CASSQLPPGSGTEAFF
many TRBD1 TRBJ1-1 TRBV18 TGTGCCAGCAGCCCGGGACAGGGGACTGAAGCTTTCTTT CASSPGQGTEAFF
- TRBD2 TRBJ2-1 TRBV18 TGTGCCAGCTCATCCCTAGCGGGGGATTACAATGAGCAGTTCTTC CASSSLAGDYNEQFF
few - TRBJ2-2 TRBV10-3 TGTGCCATCAGTGAGTCGGGTGAAGGTAACACCGGGGAGCTGTTTTTT CAISESGEGNTGELFF
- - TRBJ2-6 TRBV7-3 TGTGCCAGCAGCTTAACGGGGGATGAGAGCTCTGGGGCCAACGTCCTGACTTTC CASSLTGDESSGANVLTF
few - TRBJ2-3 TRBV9 TGTGCCAGCAGCGTAGCTGGACTCACCACAGATACGCAGTATTTT CASSVAGLTTDTQYF
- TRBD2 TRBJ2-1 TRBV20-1 TGCAGTGCTCGGGGGGTAGCTAGGGGATACAATGAGCAGTTCTTC CSARGVARGYNEQFF
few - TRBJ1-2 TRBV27 TGTGCCAGCAAACTGGGGGGCGCTAACTATGGCTACACCTTC CASKLGGANYGYTF
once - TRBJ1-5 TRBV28 TGTGCCAGCAGTTTATACGGAGGGAGGCATCAGCCCCAGCATTTT CASSLYGGRHQPQHF
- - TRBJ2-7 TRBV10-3 TGTGCCATCAGTGATTTTATGATGGGGGGGGCGTCGTACGAGCAGTACTTC CAISDFMMGGASYEQYF
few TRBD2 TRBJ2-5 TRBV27 TGTGCCAGCAGAACCTGGGGGGGAGGAGAGACCCAGTACTTC CASRTWGGGETQYF
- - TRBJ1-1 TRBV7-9 TGTGCCAGCAGCCCCTGGAACGAGAACACTGAAGCTTTCTTT CASSPWNENTEAFF
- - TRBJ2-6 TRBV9 TGTGCCAGCAGCGTCACAGCGGGGGCCAACGTCCTGACTTTC CASSVTAGANVLTF
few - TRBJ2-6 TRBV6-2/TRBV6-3 TGTGCCAGCAGATCCCGGGCCCCCCAGCGTTGGGCCAACGTCCTGACTTTC CASRSRAPQRWANVLTF
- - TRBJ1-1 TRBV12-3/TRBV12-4 TGTGCCAGCACCCTGGGCAGGGGAGCTTTCTTT CASTLGRGAFF
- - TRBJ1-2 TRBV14 TGTGCCAGCAGCCAAGATTTGGGTGACTATGGCTACACCTTC CASSQDLGDYGYTF
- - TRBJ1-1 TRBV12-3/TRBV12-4 TGTGCCAGCAGTTTATTTACGGGGGCCACTGAAGCTTTCTTT CASSLFTGATEAFF
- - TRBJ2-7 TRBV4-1 TGCGCCAGCAGCCAGGACCGGGGCTCAAAGAGGTACTTC CASSQDRGSKRYF
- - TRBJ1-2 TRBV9 TGTGCCAGCAGCCCCCGGGACTCAAAAGGGTATGGCTACACCTTC CASSPRDSKGYGYTF
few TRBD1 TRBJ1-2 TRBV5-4 TGTGCCAGCAGAAATAGGGGACAGCAAAAGTTCTATGGCTACACCTTC CASRNRGQQKFYGYTF
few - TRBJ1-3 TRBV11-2 TGTGCCAGCAGCTTCTCAGGGGACACCATATATTTT CASSFSGDTIYF
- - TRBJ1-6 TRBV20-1 TGCAGTGCTAGAGCTGAGAGCTCCTATAATTCACCCCTCCACTTT CSARAESSYNSPLHF
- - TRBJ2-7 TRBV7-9 TGTGCCAGCAGCTTAGTGTGGAGTTTGCCTTCCCACGAGCAGTACTTC CASSLVWSLPSHEQYF
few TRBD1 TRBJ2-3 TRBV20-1 TGCAGTGCTAGAAGCCCGACAGGGGGCGATGGTTTTCCGCAGTATTTT CSARSPTGGDGFPQYF
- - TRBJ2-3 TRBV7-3 TGTGCCAGCAGCGAAGGGACCTACTTTCGGACAGATACGCAGTATTTT CASSEGTYFRTDTQYF
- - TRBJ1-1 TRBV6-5 TGTGCCAGCAGTTACTCAAGGGGGGGCACTGAAGCTTTCTTT CASSYSRGGTEAFF
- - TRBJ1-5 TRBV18 TGTGCCAGCTCACCTATTGACGTCCAGATTAATCAGCCCCAGCATTTT CASSPIDVQINQPQHF
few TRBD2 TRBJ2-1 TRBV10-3 TGTGCCATCAGGGCGGGGGACTACAATGAGCAGTTCTTC CAIRAGDYNEQFF
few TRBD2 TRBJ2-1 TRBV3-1 TGTGCCAGCAGTGAAACTAGCGGTGCTGGTGAAGAGCAGTTCTTC CASSETSGAGEEQFF
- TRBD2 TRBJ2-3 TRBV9 TGTGCCAGCAGCGTAGCAGCGGGGGTCAGCACAGATACGCAGTATTTT CASSVAAGVSTDTQYF
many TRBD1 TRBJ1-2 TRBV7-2 TGTGCCAGCAGCCCGGCGGGACAGGCCTATGGCTACACCTTC CASSPAGQAYGYTF
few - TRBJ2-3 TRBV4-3 TGCGCCAGCAGCCCCATCGGGGGCGCTCTCACAGATACGCAGTATTTT CASSPIGGALTDTQYF
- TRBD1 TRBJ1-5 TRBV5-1 TGCGCCAGCAGGACCGGGACAGGACCCTTAAGCAATCAGCCCCAGCATTTT CASRTGTGPLSNQPQHF
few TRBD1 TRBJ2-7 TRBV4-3 TGCGCCAGCAGCCAAGACGTACAGGGGTCCTACGAGCAGTACTTC CASSQDVQGSYEQYF
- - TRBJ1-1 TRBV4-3 TGCGCCAGCAGCCATAGGGGGAGTACTGAAGCTTTCTTT CASSHRGSTEAFF
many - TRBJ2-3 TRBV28 TGTGCCAGCACCATAGGGGGGGGGGACTTAGATACGCAGTATTTT CASTIGGGDLDTQYF
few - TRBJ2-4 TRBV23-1 TGCGCCAGCAGCCTAGGGACCGCTAAGGTTCAGTACTTC CASSLGTAKVQYF
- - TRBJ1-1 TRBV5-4 TGTGCCAGCAGCCTGGTTGAGTCGCTCGGGAGCACTGAAGCTTTCTTT CASSLVESLGSTEAFF
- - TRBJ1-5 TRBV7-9 TGTGCCAGCAGCTTAGTGGGTCGGACGGGGTTCAATCAGCCCCAGCATTTT CASSLVGRTGFNQPQHF
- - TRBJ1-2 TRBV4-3 TGCGCCAGCAGCCAAGATTCAGACGGACGATATGGCTACACCTTC CASSQDSDGRYGYTF